This TCR beta chain was identified during a study of CD8 T cells in Susac syndrome (dated by TCRdb to about 2019). A note on the overall study: The study used repertoire sequencing to test whether antigen drove CD8+ T cell activation and differentiation in Susac syndrome.

CDR1 and CDR2 (SEHNR, FQNEAQ) derive from the germline V gene (reference sequence). The V end loses 5 bases and the J end loses 7 bases, and a stretch of 11 bases separates them. Including the terminal cysteine and phenylalanine, the CDR3 comprises 12 residues. Only the CDR3 portion is preserved as DNA: 36 bases, with reading frame beginning at the first base. Peripheral blood CD8+ and CD4+ T cells from healthy donors, Susac syndrome patients and multiple sclerosis patients were profiled using high-throughput TCR beta sequencing. Multiple sclerosis controls were treatment-naive patients with stable or active relapsing-remitting disease fulfilling revised McDonald criteria. Bulk CD8+ and CD4+ T cells were purified by magnetic negative isolation, whereas CD8+ TEMRA cells were enriched by FACS. Blood was collected in EDTA tubes and processed within 24 hours, with PBMCs isolated through density gradient centrifugation. PBMCs destined for TCR sequencing were cryopreserved in liquid nitrogen and later thawed in a 37 °C water bath. A purity of at least 90% was achieved for sorted or isolated CD4+, CD8+ and CD8+ TEMRA cells.

Study-level results and caveats: The number of individuals in the TCR sequencing and HLA analysis was acknowledged as relatively small.

RNA was extracted with the RNeasy kit and 0.5 to 1 ug was reverse transcribed using random hexamers. TCR beta CDR3 regions were amplified with the immunoSEQ multiplex PCR assay covering 54 Vbeta and 13 Jbeta segments. PCR amplification bias was corrected using a synthetic template baseline for primer optimization and computational correction. Per the original workflow: Reads were annotated to V, D and J genes according to IMGT and were analyzed with immunoSEQ Analyzer, with only productive sequences retained. To calculate clonality, Shannon entropy was normalized by log2 of the number of productive unique sequences and then subtracted from one. Public and private clones were assessed among the 100 most prevalent clones of each patient and control. Clones were defined as Susac-specific when absent from the healthy and MS cohorts, from approximately 1,100 published viral clones and from other ImmuneACCESS disease sequences. TCRdb trimmed public reads at Q25 via fastp, called clones via MiXCR and kept in-frame beta chains. When rows share a CDR3 protein, they turn into one entry using the most common DNA and genes. TCRdb, not the original authors, processed these V and J calls. A total of approximately 150,000 distinct CDR3 sequences appear in this sample, approximately 93% of them only once. The ten top clones hold about 0.1% of the sample.

Only one count was recorded for this clonotype. Its specific antigen is unknown. No base quality values were provided; no much bigger clone lies one nucleotide off. A solitary read yields weak support. Here the chain combines TRBV7-9 and TRBJ1-1; the D gene is unclear. Sequencing input: CD4+ T cells from PBMCs. This TCR derives from a human donor with multiple sclerosis. The CDR3 protein sequence reads: CASSRGQIEAFF. The nucleotides are TGTGCCAGCAGCAGAGGGCAGATTGAAGCTTTCTTT.